This T cell receptor (beta chain) was observed in a study of cytomegalovirus exposure and HLA in healthy donors. Study findings and constraints: According to a later analysis, donors in an Asian-associated ancestry cluster reportedly had fewer N-insertions than the approximately 670-donor mean.

This clone was detected once. What it recognizes is unknown. In the PCR, 60 Vbeta and 13 Jbeta primers were used. Generated by immunoSEQ multiplex PCR, the TCRdb table keeps only in-frame clones and is missing some. This sample has over 70,000 clones, with 78% found just once. Per germline, CDR1 GTSNPN and CDR2 SVGIG (reference sequence). Trimming pared 3 bases from V and 7 bases from J, leaving 15 bases between. The CDR3 length is 13 residues. This chain links TRBV30 with TRBJ1-2, with D possibly being TRBD1 (5 bases). The clonotype was recovered from a male donor in good health and CMV-seropositive. Sequencing was performed on PBMCs. The CDR3 DNA reads as TGTGCCTGGAGCGGGGGACGACGGGGTGGCTACACCTTC. Translation gives CAWSGGRRGGYTF.